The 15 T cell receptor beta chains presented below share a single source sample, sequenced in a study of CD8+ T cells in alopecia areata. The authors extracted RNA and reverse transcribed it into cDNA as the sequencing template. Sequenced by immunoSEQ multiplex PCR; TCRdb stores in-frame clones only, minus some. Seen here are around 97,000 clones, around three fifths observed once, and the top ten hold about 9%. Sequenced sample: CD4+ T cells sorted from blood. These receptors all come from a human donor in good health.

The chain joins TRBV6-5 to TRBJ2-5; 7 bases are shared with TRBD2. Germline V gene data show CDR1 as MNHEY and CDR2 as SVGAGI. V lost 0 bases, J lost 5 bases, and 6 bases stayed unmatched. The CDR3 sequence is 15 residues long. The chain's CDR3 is CASSYSRGELETQYF. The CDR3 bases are TGTGCCAGCAGTTACTCACGGGGGGAACTGGAGACCCAGTACTTC.

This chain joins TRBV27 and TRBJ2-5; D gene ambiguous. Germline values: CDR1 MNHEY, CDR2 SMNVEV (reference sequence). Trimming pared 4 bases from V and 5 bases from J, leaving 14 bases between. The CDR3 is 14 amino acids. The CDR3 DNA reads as TGTGCCAGCAGTTCGAATAAGGCCATGGAGACCCAGTACTTC. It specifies CASSSNKAMETQYF.

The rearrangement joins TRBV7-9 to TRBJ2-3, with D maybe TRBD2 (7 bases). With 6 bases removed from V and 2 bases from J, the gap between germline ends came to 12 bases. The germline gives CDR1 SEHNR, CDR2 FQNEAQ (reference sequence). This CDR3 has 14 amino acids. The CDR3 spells CASRPGGSTDTQYF. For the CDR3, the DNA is TGTGCCAGCAGACCGGGGGGCTCCACAGATACGCAGTATTTT.

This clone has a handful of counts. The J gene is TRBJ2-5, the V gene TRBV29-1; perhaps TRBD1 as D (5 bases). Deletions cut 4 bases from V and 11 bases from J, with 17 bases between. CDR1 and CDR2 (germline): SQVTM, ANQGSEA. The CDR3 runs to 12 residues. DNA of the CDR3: TGCAGCGTTGTTCTTGGGGCGAGGCAGCAGTACTTC. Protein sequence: CSVVLGARQQYF.

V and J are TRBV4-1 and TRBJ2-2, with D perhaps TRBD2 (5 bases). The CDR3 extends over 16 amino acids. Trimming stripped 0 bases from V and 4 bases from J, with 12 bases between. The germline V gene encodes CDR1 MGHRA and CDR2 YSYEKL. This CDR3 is CASSQDIQRFTGELFF. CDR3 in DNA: TGCGCCAGCAGCCAAGATATCCAGCGGTTCACCGGGGAGCTGTTTTTT.

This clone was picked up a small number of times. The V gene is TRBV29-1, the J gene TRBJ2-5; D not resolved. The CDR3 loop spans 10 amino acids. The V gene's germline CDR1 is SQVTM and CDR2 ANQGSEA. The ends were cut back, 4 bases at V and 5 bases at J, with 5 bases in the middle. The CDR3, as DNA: TGCAGCGTTGGTAGCGAGACCCAGTACTTC. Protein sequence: CSVGSETQYF.

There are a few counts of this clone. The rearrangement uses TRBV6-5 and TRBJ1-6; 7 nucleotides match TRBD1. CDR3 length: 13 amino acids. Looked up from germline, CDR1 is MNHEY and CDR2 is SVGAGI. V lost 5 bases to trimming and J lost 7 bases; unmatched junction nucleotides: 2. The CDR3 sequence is CASSRQGNSPLHF. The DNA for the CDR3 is TGTGCCAGCAGTCGACAGGGAAATTCACCCCTCCACTTT.

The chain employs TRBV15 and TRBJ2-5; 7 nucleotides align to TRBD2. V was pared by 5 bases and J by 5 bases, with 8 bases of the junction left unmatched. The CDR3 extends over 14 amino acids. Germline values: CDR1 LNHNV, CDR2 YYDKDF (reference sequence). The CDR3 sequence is CATSFRLAGETQYF. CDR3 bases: TGTGCCACCAGCTTCCGACTAGCCGGCGAGACCCAGTACTTC.

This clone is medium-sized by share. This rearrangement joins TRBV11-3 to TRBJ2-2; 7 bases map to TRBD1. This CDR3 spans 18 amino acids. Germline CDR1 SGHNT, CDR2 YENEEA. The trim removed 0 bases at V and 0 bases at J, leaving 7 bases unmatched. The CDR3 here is CASSLDQGGTANTGELFF. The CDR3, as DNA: TGTGCCAGCAGCTTAGATCAGGGTGGGACAGCGAACACCGGGGAGCTGTTTTTT.

This CDR3 reads CASSYRGNGEAFF. Here the CDR3 DNA reads TGTGCCAGCAGTTACAGGGGGAATGGTGAAGCTTTCTTT. The V and J genes are TRBV6-5 and TRBJ1-1; D might be TRBD1 (6 bases). V was shortened by 2 bases and J by 7 bases, with 11 bases between the two germline ends. The CDR3 length is 13 residues. Germline assignment: CDR1 MNHEY and CDR2 SVGAGI.

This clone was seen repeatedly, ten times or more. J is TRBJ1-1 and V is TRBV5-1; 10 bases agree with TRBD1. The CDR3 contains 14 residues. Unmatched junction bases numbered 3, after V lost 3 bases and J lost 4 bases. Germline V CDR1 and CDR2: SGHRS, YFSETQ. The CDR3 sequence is CASSYRDRGTEAFF. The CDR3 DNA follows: TGCGCCAGCAGCTACAGGGACAGGGGCACTGAAGCTTTCTTT. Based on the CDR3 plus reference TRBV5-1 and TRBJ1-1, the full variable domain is KAGVTQTPRYLIKTRGQQVTLSCSPISGHRSVSWYQQTPGQGLQFLFEYFSETQRNKGNFPGRFSGRQFSNSRSEMNVSTLELGDSALYLCASSYRDRGTEAFFGQGTRLTVV.

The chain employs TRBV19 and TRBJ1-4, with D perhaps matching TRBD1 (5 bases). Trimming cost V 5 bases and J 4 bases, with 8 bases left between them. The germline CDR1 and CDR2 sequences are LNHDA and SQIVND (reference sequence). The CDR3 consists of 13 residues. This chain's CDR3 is CASSRGVNEKLFF. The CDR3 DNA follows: TGTGCCAGTAGTCGAGGGGTTAATGAAAAACTGTTTTTT. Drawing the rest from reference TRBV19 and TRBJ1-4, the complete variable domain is DGGITQSPKYLFRKEGQNVTLSCEQNLNHDAMYWYRQDPGQGLRLIYYSQIVNDFQKGDIAEGYSVSREKKESFPLTVTSAQKNPTAFYLCASSRGVNEKLFFGSGTQLSVL.

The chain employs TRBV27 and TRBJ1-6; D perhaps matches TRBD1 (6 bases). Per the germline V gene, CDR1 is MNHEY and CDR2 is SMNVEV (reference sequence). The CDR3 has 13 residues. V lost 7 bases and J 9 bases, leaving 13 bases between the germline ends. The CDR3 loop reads CASKAGGASPLHF. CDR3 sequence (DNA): TGTGCCAGCAAGGCTGGGGGGGCTTCACCCCTCCACTTT.

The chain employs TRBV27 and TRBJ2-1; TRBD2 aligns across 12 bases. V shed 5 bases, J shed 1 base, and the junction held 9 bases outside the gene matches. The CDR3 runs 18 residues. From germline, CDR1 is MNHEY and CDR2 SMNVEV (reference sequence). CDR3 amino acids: CASSHPGTSGGSYNEQFF. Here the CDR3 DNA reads TGTGCCAGCAGTCACCCCGGTACTAGCGGGGGGTCCTACAATGAGCAGTTCTTC.

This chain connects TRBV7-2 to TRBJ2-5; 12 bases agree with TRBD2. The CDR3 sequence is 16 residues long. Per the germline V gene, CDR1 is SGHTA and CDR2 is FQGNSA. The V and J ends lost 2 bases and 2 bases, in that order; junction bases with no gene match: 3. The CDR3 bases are TGTGCCAGCAGCTTAAGGCTAGCGGGGGGGCAAGAGACCCAGTACTTC. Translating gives CASSLRLAGGQETQYF. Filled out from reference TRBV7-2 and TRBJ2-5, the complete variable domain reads GAGVSQSPSNKVTEKGKDVELRCDPISGHTALYWYRQSLGQGLEFLIYFQGNSAPDKSGLPSDRFSAERTGGSVSTLTIQRTQQEDSAVYLCASSLRLAGGQETQYFGPGTRLLVL.